This is a list of T cell receptor beta chains from one sample in a study of CD8+CD57+ T cells in acquired aplastic anemia. From the reads, TCRdb called clonotypes with MiXCR, one entry per CDR3 protein. The sample contains some 130,000 distinct CDR3 sequences, around two fifths of which appear only once. Material for sequencing was sorted CD4+, CD8+, or CD8+CD57+ T cells (not recorded which) from PBMCs. These receptors originate from a human donor in good health, serving as a control. The CDR3 runs from the conserved cysteine through the conserved F or W. A D gene is named only where the DNA matches it firmly. Some rows mark clone size as missing; the rest say once, few, many or name a class of expanded clone.

v_gene	j_gene	d_gene	abundance	len	CDR3nt	CDR3aa
TRBV6-1	TRBJ2-7	TRBD1	many	13	TGTGCCAGCAGAATGGACAGGGCCCACGAGCAGTACTTC	CASRMDRAHEQYF
TRBV6-1	TRBJ1-3	.	.	16	TGTGCCAGCAGGGCCGGTCGATATACCTCTGGAAACACCATATATTTT	CASRAGRYTSGNTIYF
TRBV10-3	TRBJ1-1	.	.	11	TGTGCCATTTCGAGCGGCACTGAAGCTTTCTTT	CAISSGTEAFF
TRBV5-4	TRBJ2-3	TRBD2	few	15	TGTGCCAGCAGCTTGCAGACTAGCGGGGCAGATACGCTGTATTTT	CASSLQTSGADTLYF
TRBV12-5	TRBJ1-1	.	many	12	TGTGCTAGTGGCTCTACGACTCCGGTGCGCTTCTTT	CASGSTTPVRFF
TRBV15	TRBJ2-7	.	.	14	TGTGCCACCAGCAGAGTCAGAACTCCTTACGAGCAGTACTTC	CATSRVRTPYEQYF
TRBV2	TRBJ1-1	TRBD1	.	14	TGTGCCAGCAGTGTACAGGGGAAGAACACTGAAGCTTTCTTT	CASSVQGKNTEAFF
TRBV20-1	TRBJ1-2	.	.	16	TGCAGTGCCAGAAGGGGCGGGGCAGGGCTTTCCAATGGCTACACCTTC	CSARRGGAGLSNGYTF
TRBV20-1	TRBJ2-2	.	.	14	TGCAGTGCTAGAGATAGCGGGAACACCGGGGAGCTGTTTTTT	CSARDSGNTGELFF
TRBV2	TRBJ2-7	.	.	14	TGTGCCAGCAGTGACGGGACACTAAACTACGAGCAGTACTTC	CASSDGTLNYEQYF
TRBV7-9	TRBJ1-6	.	.	13	TGCGCCAGCAGCGAGGCTGGGTTTTCACCCCTCCACTTT	CASSEAGFSPLHF
TRBV13	TRBJ2-5	.	.	13	TGTGCCAGCAGCTTTAACACCCAAGAGACCCAGTACTTC	CASSFNTQETQYF
TRBV3-1	TRBJ2-3	.	.	18	TGTGCCAGCAGCCAAGGAAATTGGGGGGGCGGCCTCACAGATACGCAGTATTTT	CASSQGNWGGGLTDTQYF
TRBV18	TRBJ2-1	.	few	14	TGTGCCAGCTCACCGAGGCCTTACCGGGATGAGCAGTTCTTC	CASSPRPYRDEQFF
TRBV5-1	TRBJ1-1	TRBD1	many	14	TGCGCCAGCAGAGAGACAGGGGGGAACACTGAAGCTTTCTTT	CASRETGGNTEAFF
TRBV20-1	TRBJ2-5	.	many	15	TGCAGTGCCAACCGGGGGATGGCGGGAAGGGAGACCCAGTACTTC	CSANRGMAGRETQYF
TRBV3-1	TRBJ2-5	TRBD2	.	18	TGTGCCAGCAGCCAATGGGCTAGCGGGGGGTTATACCAAGAGACCCGGTACTTC	CASSQWASGGLYQETRYF
TRBV27	TRBJ2-5	.	many	15	TGTGCCAGCAGTCCCGGTGGGGCTGAGGCCCGGACCCAGTACTTC	CASSPGGAEARTQYF
TRBV20-1	TRBJ1-1	TRBD1	.	10	TGCAGTGCTTGGACAGGGGAAGCTTTCTTT	CSAWTGEAFF
TRBV3-1	TRBJ1-2	TRBD1	many	13	TGTGCCAGCAGCTCGACAGGGGTCCATGGCTACACCTTC	CASSSTGVHGYTF
TRBV6-1	TRBJ1-3	.	many	16	TGTGCCAGCAGTCCTTGGGGCGGTAGCTCTGGAAACACCATATATTTT	CASSPWGGSSGNTIYF
TRBV2	TRBJ2-7	.	many	13	TGTGCCAGCTGCCACAGGAGCTCCTACGAGCAGTACTTC	CASCHRSSYEQYF
TRBV24-1	TRBJ2-3	.	.	16	TGTGCCACCAGTGATTCCCGGAGGATCCGAACAGATACGCAGTATTTT	CATSDSRRIRTDTQYF
TRBV5-1	TRBJ2-7	TRBD2	.	16	TGCGCCAGCAGCTTGGGTAGTAGCGGGGGATCCTACGAGCAGTACTTC	CASSLGSSGGSYEQYF
TRBV24-1	TRBJ2-3	TRBD2	.	17	TGTGCCACCAGTGATTTCGGGAGGCCCCCCAGCACAGATACGCAGTATTTT	CATSDFGRPPSTDTQYF
TRBV9	TRBJ1-1	.	many	13	TGTGCCAGCAGCGTAGGTGGGGGGGACGAAGCTTTCTTT	CASSVGGGDEAFF
TRBV29-1	TRBJ2-1	.	.	14	TGCAGCGTTGATCAGAGCGGGCCCTACAATGAGCAGTTCTTC	CSVDQSGPYNEQFF
TRBV9	TRBJ1-2	.	many	14	TGTGCCAGCAGCGTAGTGTCGCGTAGTTATGGCTACACCTTC	CASSVVSRSYGYTF
TRBV20-1	TRBJ1-3	.	many	17	TGCAGTGCAGGGCGGGACCGTCGATTGAGCTCTGGAAACACCATATATTTT	CSAGRDRRLSSGNTIYF
TRBV11-2	TRBJ2-7	TRBD2	many	15	TGTGCCAGCAGTACACCAAGGACTAGGATCTACGAGCAGTACTTC	CASSTPRTRIYEQYF
TRBV6-5	TRBJ2-7	.	many	16	TGTGCCAGCAGTTCCATTAGCGGAGGTAGCTCCTACGAGCAGTACTTC	CASSSISGGSSYEQYF
TRBV20-1	TRBJ2-3	.	many	16	TGCAGTGCTAGAGGTCGTGGGGGAATGGGCACAGATACGCAGTATTTT	CSARGRGGMGTDTQYF
TRBV7-2	TRBJ2-7	TRBD1	.	14	TGTGCCAGCAGCTCCGACAGGGAAATCTACGAGCAGTACTTC	CASSSDREIYEQYF
TRBV6-5	TRBJ2-7	TRBD2	many	15	TGTGCCAGCAGTCGGGAGGGGTCCCTCGCCTACGAGCAGTACTTC	CASSREGSLAYEQYF
TRBV24-1	TRBJ1-2	TRBD1	.	15	TGTGCCACCAGTGCCCTCGGGGAGGGGGCAAGTGGCTACACCTTC	CATSALGEGASGYTF
TRBV9	TRBJ2-7	.	.	14	TGTGCCAGCAGCGTATCCACAGGGTCCCACGAGCAGTACTTC	CASSVSTGSHEQYF
TRBV2	TRBJ2-6	.	many	18	TGTGCCAGCAGTGAAGCGGTGGGAAGAAGGGCTGGGGCCAACGTCCTGACTTTC	CASSEAVGRRAGANVLTF
TRBV19	TRBJ1-5	.	.	12	TGTGCCAGTACCGACCCGGGGCAGCCCCAGCATTTT	CASTDPGQPQHF
TRBV7-2	TRBJ2-7	TRBD2	many	16	TGTGCCAGCAGCCCAGGGGCTGGCGGGAGGGCCGGCGAGCAGTACTTC	CASSPGAGGRAGEQYF
TRBV6-1	TRBJ2-3	TRBD1	many	15	TGTGCCAGCAGACCCGACAGGGGCACCACAGATACGCAGTATTTT	CASRPDRGTTDTQYF